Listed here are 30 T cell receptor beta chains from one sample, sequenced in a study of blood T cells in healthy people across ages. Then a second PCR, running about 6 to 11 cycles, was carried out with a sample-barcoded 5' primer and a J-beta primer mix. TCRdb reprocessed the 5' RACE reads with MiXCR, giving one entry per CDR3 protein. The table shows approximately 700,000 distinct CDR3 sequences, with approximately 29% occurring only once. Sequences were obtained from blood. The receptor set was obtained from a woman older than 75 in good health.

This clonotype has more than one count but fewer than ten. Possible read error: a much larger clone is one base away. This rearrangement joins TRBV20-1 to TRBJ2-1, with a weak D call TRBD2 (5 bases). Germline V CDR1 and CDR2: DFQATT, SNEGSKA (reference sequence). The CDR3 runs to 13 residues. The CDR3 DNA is TGCAGTGCCACTCGGACTTACTACAATGAGCCGTTCTTC. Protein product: CSATRTYYNEPFF.

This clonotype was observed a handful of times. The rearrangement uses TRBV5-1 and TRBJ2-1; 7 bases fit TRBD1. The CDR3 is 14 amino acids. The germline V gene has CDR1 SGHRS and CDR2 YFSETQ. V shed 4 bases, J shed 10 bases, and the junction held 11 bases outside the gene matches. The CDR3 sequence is CASSRRTGTYEQFF. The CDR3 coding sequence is TGCGCCAGCAGCCGTCGGACAGGCACCTACGAGCAGTTCTTC.

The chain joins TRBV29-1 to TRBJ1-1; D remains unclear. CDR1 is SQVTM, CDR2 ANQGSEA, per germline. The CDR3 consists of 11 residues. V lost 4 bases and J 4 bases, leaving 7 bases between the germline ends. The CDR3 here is CSVGRGTEAFF. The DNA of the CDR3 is TGCAGCGTTGGACGGGGCACTGAAGCTTTCTTT.

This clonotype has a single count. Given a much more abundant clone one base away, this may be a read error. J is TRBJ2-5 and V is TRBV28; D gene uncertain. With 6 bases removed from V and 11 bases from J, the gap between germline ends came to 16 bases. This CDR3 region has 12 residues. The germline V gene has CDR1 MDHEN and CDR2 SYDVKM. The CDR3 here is CASSAPLDEQYF. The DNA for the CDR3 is TGTGCCAGCAGCGCCCCTCTCGATGAGCAGTACTTC.

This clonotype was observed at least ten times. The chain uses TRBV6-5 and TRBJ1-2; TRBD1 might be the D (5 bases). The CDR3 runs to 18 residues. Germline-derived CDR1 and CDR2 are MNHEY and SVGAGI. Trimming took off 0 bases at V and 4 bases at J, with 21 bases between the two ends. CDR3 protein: CASSYSIGAGQGAYGYTF. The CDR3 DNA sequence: TGTGCCAGCAGTTACTCGATAGGTGCGGGCCAGGGTGCCTATGGCTACACCTTC.

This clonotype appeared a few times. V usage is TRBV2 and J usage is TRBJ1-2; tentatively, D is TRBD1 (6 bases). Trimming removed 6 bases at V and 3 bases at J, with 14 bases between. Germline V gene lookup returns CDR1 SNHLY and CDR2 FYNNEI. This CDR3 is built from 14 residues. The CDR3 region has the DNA TGTGCCAGCAGCGCCCGACAGGCCTACTATGGCTACACCTTC. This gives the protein CASSARQAYYGYTF.

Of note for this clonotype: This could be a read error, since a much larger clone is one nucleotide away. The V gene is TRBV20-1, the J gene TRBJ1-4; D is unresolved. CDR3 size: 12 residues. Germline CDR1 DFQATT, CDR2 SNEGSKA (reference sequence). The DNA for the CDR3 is TGCGGTGCTCCGGCAGGAGGAGAAAAACTGTTTTTT. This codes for CGAPAGGEKLFF.

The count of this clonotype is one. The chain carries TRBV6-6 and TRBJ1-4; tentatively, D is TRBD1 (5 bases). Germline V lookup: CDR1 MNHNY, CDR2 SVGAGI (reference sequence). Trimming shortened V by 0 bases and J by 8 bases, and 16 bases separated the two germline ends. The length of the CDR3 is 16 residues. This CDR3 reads CASSYSGDALGEKLFF. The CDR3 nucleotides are TGTGCCAGCAGTTACTCGGGGGACGCCCTGGGGGAAAAACTGTTTTTT.

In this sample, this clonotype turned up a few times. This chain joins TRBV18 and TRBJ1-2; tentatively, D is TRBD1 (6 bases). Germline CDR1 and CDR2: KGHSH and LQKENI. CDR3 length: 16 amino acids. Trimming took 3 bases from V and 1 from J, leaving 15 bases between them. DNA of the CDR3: TGTGCCAGCTCACCTACAGGGAGCTACGATAACTATGGCTACACCTTC. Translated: CASSPTGSYDNYGYTF.

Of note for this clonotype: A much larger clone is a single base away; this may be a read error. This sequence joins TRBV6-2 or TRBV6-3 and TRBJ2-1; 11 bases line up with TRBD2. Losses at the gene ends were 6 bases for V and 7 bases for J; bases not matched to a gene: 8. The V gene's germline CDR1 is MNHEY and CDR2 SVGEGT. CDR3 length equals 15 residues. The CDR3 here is CASSELAGAWNEQFF. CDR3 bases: TGTGCCAGCAGCGAACTAGCGGGGGCCTGGAATGAGCAGTTCTTC.

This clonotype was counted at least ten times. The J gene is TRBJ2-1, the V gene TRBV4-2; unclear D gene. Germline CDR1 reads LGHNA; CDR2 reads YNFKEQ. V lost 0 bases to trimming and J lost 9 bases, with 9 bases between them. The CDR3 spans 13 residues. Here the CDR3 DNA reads TGTGCCAGCAGCCAAGACCAGGTCGGTGAGCAGTTCTTC. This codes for CASSQDQVGEQFF.

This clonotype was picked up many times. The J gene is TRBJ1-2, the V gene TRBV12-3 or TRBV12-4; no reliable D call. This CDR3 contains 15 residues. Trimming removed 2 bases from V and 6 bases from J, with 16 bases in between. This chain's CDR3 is CASSLKRTDDNGYTF. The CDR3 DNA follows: TGTGCCAGCAGTTTAAAGAGGACGGATGATAATGGCTACACCTTC.

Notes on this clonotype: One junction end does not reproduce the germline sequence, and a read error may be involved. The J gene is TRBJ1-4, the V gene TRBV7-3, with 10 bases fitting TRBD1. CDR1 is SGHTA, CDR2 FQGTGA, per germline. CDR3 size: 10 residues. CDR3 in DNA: TGTGCCAGCAGCCGACAGGGGGCCAGTTTT. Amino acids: CASSRQGASF.

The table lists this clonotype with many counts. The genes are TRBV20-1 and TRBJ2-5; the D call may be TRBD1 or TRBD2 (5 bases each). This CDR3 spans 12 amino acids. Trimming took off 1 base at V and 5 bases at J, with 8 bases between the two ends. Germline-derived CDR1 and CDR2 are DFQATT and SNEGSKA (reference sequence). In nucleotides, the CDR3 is TGCAGTGCTAGAGGGGGGTCGGAGACCCAGTACTTC. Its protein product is CSARGGSETQYF.

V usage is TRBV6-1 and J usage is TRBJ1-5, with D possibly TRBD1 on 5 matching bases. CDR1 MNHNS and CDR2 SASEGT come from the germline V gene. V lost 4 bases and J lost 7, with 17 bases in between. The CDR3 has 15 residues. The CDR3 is CASSVGRVLSQPQHF. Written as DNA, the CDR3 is TGTGCCAGCAGTGTAGGCAGGGTCCTTTCACAGCCCCAGCATTTT.

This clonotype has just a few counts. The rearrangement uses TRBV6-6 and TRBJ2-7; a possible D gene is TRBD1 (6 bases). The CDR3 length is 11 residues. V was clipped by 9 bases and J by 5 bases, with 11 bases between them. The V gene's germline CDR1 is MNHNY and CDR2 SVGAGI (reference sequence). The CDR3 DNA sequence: TGTGCCAGTACCAACAGGGACGAGCAGTACTTC. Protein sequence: CASTNRDEQYF.

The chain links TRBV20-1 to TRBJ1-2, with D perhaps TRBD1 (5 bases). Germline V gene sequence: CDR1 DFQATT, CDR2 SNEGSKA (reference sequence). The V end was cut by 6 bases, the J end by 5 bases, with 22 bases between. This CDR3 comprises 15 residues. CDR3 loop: CSAPAQQGWGYGYTF. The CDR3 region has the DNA TGCAGTGCCCCTGCCCAGCAGGGTTGGGGGTATGGCTACACCTTC.

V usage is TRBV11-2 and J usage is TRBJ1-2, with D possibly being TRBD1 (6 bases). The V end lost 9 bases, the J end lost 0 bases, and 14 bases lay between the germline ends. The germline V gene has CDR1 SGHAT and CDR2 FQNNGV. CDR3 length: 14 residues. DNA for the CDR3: TGTGCCAGTACCGAGGACAGAACTAACTATGGCTACACCTTC. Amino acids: CASTEDRTNYGYTF.

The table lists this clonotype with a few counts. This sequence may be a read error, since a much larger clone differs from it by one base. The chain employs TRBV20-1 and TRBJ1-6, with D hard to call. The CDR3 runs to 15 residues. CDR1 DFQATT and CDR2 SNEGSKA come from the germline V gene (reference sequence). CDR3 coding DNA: TGCAGTGCTAGGACGGAGAGCTCCTATAATTCACCCCCCCACTTT. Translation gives CSARTESSYNSPPHF.

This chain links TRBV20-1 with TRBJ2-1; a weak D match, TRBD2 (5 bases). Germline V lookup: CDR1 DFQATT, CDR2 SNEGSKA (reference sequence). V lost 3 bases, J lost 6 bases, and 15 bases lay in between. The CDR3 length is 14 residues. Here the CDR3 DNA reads TGCAGTGCTAGCCCCTTAACTAGGCGCAATGAGCAGTTCTTC. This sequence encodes CSASPLTRRNEQFF.

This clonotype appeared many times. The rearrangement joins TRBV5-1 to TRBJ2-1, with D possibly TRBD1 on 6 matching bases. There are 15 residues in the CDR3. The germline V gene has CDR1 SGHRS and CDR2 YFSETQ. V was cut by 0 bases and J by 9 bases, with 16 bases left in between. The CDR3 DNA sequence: TGCGCCAGCAGCTTGGACTCGACCCTAGGGGGTGAGCAGTTCTTC. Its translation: CASSLDSTLGGEQFF.

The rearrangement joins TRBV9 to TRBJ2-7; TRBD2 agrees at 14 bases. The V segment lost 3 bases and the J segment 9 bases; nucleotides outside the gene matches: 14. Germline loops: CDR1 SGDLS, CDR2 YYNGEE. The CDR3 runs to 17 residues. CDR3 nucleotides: TGTGCCAGCAGCGCCGGGACTAGCGGGGGTAATGGCGACGGGCAGTACTTC. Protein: CASSAGTSGGNGDGQYF.

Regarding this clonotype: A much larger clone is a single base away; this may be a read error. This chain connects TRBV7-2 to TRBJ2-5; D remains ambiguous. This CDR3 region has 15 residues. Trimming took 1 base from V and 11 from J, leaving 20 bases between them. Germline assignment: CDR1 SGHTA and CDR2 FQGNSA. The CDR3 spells CASSLGTGIYNEQYF. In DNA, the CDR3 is TGTGCCAGCAGCTTAGGAACTGGGATATACAATGAGCAGTACTTC.

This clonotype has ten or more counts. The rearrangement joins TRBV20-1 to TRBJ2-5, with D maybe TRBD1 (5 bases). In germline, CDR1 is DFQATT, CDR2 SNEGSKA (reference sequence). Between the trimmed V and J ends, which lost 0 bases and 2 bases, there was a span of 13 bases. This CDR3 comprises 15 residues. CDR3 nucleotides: TGCAGTGCTAGAGATCCACAGGCCGTGCAAGAGACCCAGTACTTC. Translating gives CSARDPQAVQETQYF.

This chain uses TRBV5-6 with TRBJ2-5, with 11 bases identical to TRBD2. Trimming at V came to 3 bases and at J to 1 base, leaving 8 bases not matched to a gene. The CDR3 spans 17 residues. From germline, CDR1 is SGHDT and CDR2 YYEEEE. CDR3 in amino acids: CASSSPGLAETQETQYF. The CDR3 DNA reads TGTGCCAGCAGCTCCCCGGGACTAGCGGAGACCCAAGAGACCCAGTACTTC.

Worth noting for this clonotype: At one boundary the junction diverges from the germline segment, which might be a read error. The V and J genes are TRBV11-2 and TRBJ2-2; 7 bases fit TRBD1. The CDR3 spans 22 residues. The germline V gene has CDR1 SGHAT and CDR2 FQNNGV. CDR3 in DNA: TGTGCCGGCAGCCCAGCCCCAGACGATGGACCGACAGGGCATCGAGCCACCGGGGAGCTGTTTTTT. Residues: CAGSPAPDDGPTGHRATGELFF. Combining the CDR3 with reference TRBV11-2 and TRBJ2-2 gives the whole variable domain EAGVAQSPRYKIIEKRQSVAFWCNPISGHATLYWYQQILGQGPKLLIQFQNNGVVDDSQLPKDRFSAERLKGVDSTLKIQPAKLEDSAVYLCAGSPAPDDGPTGHRATGELFFGEGSRLTVL.

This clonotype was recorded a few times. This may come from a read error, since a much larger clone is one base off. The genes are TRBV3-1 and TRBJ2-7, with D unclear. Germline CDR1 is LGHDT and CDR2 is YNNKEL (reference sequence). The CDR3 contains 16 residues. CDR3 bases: TGTGCCAGCAGCCAAGATAGTAAAGCGTCCTCCTACGAGCGGTACTTC. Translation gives CASSQDSKASSYERYF.

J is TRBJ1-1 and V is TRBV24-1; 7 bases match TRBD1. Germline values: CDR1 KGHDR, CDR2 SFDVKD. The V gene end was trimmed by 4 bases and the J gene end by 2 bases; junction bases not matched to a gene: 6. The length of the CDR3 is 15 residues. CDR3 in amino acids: CATSDHRGPNTEAFF. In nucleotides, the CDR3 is TGTGCCACCAGTGACCACAGGGGCCCCAACACTGAAGCTTTCTTT.

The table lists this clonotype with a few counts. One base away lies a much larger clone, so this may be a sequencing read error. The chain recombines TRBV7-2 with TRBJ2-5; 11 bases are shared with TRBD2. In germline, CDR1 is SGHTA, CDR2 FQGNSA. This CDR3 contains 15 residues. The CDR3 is CANSLDGTSGETQYF. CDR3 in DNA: TGTGCCAACAGCTTAGACGGGACTAGCGGCGAGACCCAGTACTTC.

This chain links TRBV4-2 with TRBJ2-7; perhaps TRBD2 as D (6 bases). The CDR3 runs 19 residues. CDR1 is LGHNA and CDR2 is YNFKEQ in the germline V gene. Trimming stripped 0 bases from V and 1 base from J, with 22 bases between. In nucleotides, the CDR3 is TGTGCCAGCAGCCAAGAGCGGGGCTCCCAACTGGGTAGGTCCTACGAGCAGTACTTC. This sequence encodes CASSQERGSQLGRSYEQYF.